The text below deals with one T cell receptor beta chain. The antigen remains undetermined. This entry is derived from a study of cytomegalovirus exposure and HLA in healthy donors. Overall study: Just over 80% of 350 to 400 genotyped donors fell in the Caucasian-associated ancestry cluster. Findings and limits, study-wide: Associated with cytomegalovirus, according to the listing, were around 160 TCR beta chains. V- and J-gene trimming of TCR beta was linked (in a later analysis) to a missense DCLRE1C variant.

Amplification used 60 Vbeta primers and 13 Jbeta primers. The repertoire was sequenced with immunoSEQ multiplex PCR; TCRdb's copy has only in-frame clones and lacks some. The sample comprises roughly 140,000 clones, about 80% of which are singletons, and approximately 4.1% rests with the top ten. The CDR3 covers 11 residues. V dropped 10 bases and J dropped 2 bases, with 9 bases sitting between them. Germline lookup yields CDR1 LNHDA and CDR2 SQIVND (reference sequence). The chain is built from TRBV19 and TRBJ2-7; a possible D gene is TRBD2 (5 bases). The material sequenced was PBMCs. This TCR came from a man in his forties or fifties in good health and CMV-seronegative. This CDR3 reads CATGLTYEQYF. The CDR3 region has the DNA TGTGCCACCGGACTGACCTACGAGCAGTACTTC.